These 29 T cell receptor beta chains share one sample of origin, sequenced in a study of T cells in Graves' hyperthyroidism and ophthalmopathy (dated by TCRdb to between 2018 and 2021). The library was built by means of multiplex PCR. The listed sequencing device is Illumina HiSeq 2000. The TCR beta CDR3 regions were amplified from RNA transcripts. The TCR CDR3 was subjected to a first round of RT-PCR using the HTBI primer set and the Qiagen OneStep RT-PCR kit. The public reads were reprocessed in TCRdb via fastp at Q25 and MiXCR, keeping in-frame beta chains. Rows are unified per CDR3 protein, each entry keeping the most common DNA and genes. The sample records hundreds of thousands of distinct CDR3 sequences, under 15% of which are singletons. The ten largest make up approximately 32% of the sample. The sequenced sample was blood. The receptors derive from a woman in her twenties or thirties with Graves' hyperthyroidism.

This clonotype was seen at least ten times. The chain uses TRBV18 and TRBJ1-2; perhaps TRBD1 as D (6 bases). The CDR3 loop spans 15 amino acids. The germline V and J ends were trimmed by 4 bases and 1 base, with 13 bases remaining between them. From germline, CDR1 is KGHSH and CDR2 LQKENI. CDR3 in amino acids: CASSQQGSLNYGYTF. For the CDR3, the DNA is TGTGCCAGCTCACAACAGGGATCCCTTAACTATGGCTACACCTTC.

The table lists this clonotype with many counts. The chain is built from TRBV18 and TRBJ2-4; D is perhaps TRBD2 (6 bases). The CDR3 has 13 residues. Germline CDR1 is KGHSH and CDR2 is LQKENI. Trimming removed 2 bases from V and 6 bases from J, with 8 bases in between. Here the CDR3 reads CASSPAGSNIQYF. In nucleotides, the CDR3 is TGTGCCAGCTCACCAGCGGGATCAAACATTCAGTACTTC.

This clonotype has just a few counts. The V gene is TRBV30, the J gene TRBJ1-4; D is perhaps TRBD1 (6 bases). Germline V gene sequence: CDR1 GTSNPN, CDR2 SVGIG (reference sequence). The CDR3 is made up of 16 amino acids. The germline V and J ends were trimmed by 2 bases and 0 bases, with 13 bases remaining between them. CDR3: CAWSTGQIATNEKLFF. The CDR3 coding sequence is TGTGCCTGGAGTACGGGACAAATTGCAACTAATGAAAAACTGTTTTTT.

This clonotype has at least ten counts. The chain combines TRBV2 with TRBJ2-7; TRBD1 might be the D (6 bases). V lost 8 bases and J 3 bases, leaving 14 bases between the germline ends. The CDR3 consists of 13 residues. Germline CDR1 and CDR2: SNHLY and FYNNEI. CDR3: CASHRDTLYEQYF. Written as DNA, the CDR3 is TGTGCCAGCCACCGGGACACCCTCTACGAGCAGTACTTC. The full variable domain, rest sourced from reference TRBV2 and TRBJ2-7, is EPEVTQTPSHQVTQMGQEVILRCVPISNHLYFYWYRQILGQKVEFLVSFYNNEISEKSEIFDDQFSVERPDGSNFTLKIRSTKLEDSAMYFCASHRDTLYEQYFGPGTRLTVT.

There are many counts of this clonotype. The chain recombines TRBV2 with TRBJ2-1; 7 positions agree with TRBD2. Germline values: CDR1 SNHLY, CDR2 FYNNEI. V lost 8 bases to trimming and J lost 4 bases; unmatched junction nucleotides: 5. The CDR3 covers 13 residues. CDR3: CASASGTYNEQFF. CDR3 in DNA: TGTGCCAGCGCTAGCGGAACTTACAATGAGCAGTTCTTC.

This chain uses TRBV10-3 with TRBJ1-4; TRBD1 aligns across 8 bases. The CDR3 covers 13 residues. The germline V gene has CDR1 ENHRY and CDR2 SYGVKD. With V trimmed by 10 bases and J by 5 bases, 6 bases remained unmatched. The CDR3 protein is CATTGAQNEKLFF. CDR3 nucleotide sequence: TGTGCCACGACAGGGGCTCAAAATGAAAAACTGTTTTTT.

Only a few counts were recorded for this clonotype. This chain joins TRBV19 and TRBJ2-7; D is perhaps TRBD1 (6 bases). V was trimmed by 5 bases and J by 2 bases, leaving 16 bases between them. Germline CDR1 and CDR2: LNHDA and SQIVND (reference sequence). The CDR3 runs to 15 residues. The CDR3 DNA reads TGTGCCAGTAGTCTCTCGGACAGAGATCCCTACGAGCAGTACTTC. Translated, it gives CASSLSDRDPYEQYF.

This clonotype showed up many times. The chain joins TRBV9 to TRBJ1-1; no reliable D call. The CDR3 consists of 14 residues. The V end lost 0 bases, the J end lost 0 bases, and 6 bases lay between the germline ends. The germline gives CDR1 SGDLS, CDR2 YYNGEE. The CDR3 is CASSVDVMNTEAFF. The DNA of the CDR3 is TGTGCCAGCAGCGTAGACGTTATGAACACTGAAGCTTTCTTT.

This clonotype was observed many times. The rearrangement joins TRBV5-1 to TRBJ1-2, with a possible D match to TRBD1 (6 bases). With 0 bases removed from V and 8 bases from J, the gap between germline ends came to 17 bases. CDR1 is SGHRS, CDR2 YFSETQ, per germline. The CDR3 consists of 15 residues. As DNA, the CDR3 is TGCGCCAGCAGCTTGGATCCTCCTGGGGGCGACGGCTACACCTTC. The encoded protein is CASSLDPPGGDGYTF.

Ten or more counts support this clonotype. The J gene is TRBJ2-3, the V gene TRBV7-3, with a tentative D call TRBD2 (6 bases). The germline V and J ends were trimmed by 5 bases and 8 bases, with 17 bases remaining between them. This CDR3 has 14 residues. Germline V gene lookup returns CDR1 SGHTA and CDR2 FQGTGA. This CDR3 reads CASSPEGTLGTQYF. DNA of the CDR3: TGTGCCAGCAGCCCGGAGGGGACCCTGGGTACGCAGTATTTT.

The J gene is TRBJ2-5, the V gene TRBV20-1; no reliable D call. Per the germline V gene, CDR1 is DFQATT and CDR2 is SNEGSKA (reference sequence). The CDR3 extends over 13 amino acids. The ends were cut back, 3 bases at V and 5 bases at J, with 13 bases in the middle. This CDR3 reads CSARRFSVETQYF. The DNA of the CDR3 is TGCAGTGCTAGGCGATTTTCAGTGGAGACCCAGTACTTC.

This clonotype has ten or more counts. The chain couples TRBV18 to TRBJ2-7; D is undetermined. This CDR3 spans 13 amino acids. V lost 3 bases and J 6 bases, leaving 12 bases between the germline ends. CDR1 KGHSH and CDR2 LQKENI come from the germline V gene. The CDR3 protein is CASSPRLDSEQYF. In nucleotides, the CDR3 is TGTGCCAGCTCACCCCGGCTGGATAGCGAGCAGTACTTC. The whole variable domain, remainder taken from reference TRBV18 and TRBJ2-7, is NAGVMQNPRHLVRRRGQEARLRCSPMKGHSHVYWYRQLPEEGLKFMVYLQKENIIDESGMPKERFSAEFPKEGPSILRIQQVVRGDSAAYFCASSPRLDSEQYFGPGTRLTVT.

There are a few counts of this clonotype. This chain connects TRBV20-1 to TRBJ1-2; 7 bases line up with TRBD1. CDR1 and CDR2 from the germline V gene are DFQATT and SNEGSKA (reference sequence). V gave up 6 bases and J gave up 4 bases; unmatched junction bases: 17. This CDR3 contains 16 residues. The CDR3 region is CSAQWKGAPSGYGYTF. CDR3 sequence (DNA): TGCAGTGCCCAGTGGAAGGGGGCCCCCAGCGGCTATGGCTACACCTTC.

V gene TRBV6-1 combines with J gene TRBJ2-1; 13 bases line up with TRBD2. There are 16 residues in the CDR3. CDR1 MNHNS and CDR2 SASEGT come from the germline V gene. The V segment lost 3 bases and the J segment 6 bases; nucleotides outside the gene matches: 5. The CDR3 spells CASSDRTSGSVNEQFF. CDR3 nucleotide sequence: TGTGCCAGCAGTGACCGGACTAGCGGGAGTGTCAATGAGCAGTTCTTC.

This clonotype has more than one count but fewer than ten. The rearrangement joins TRBV20-1 to TRBJ2-4; tentatively, D is TRBD2 (5 bases). The germline CDR1 and CDR2 sequences are DFQATT and SNEGSKA (reference sequence). This CDR3 spans 14 amino acids. Deletions cut 2 bases from V and 0 bases from J, with 8 bases between. The CDR3 here is CSARPREAKNIQYF. As DNA, the CDR3 is TGCAGTGCTAGACCTCGGGAAGCCAAAAACATTCAGTACTTC.

Only a few counts were recorded for this clonotype. The chain links TRBV6-5 to TRBJ2-1, with TRBD2 as a possible D gene (6 bases). The germline V gene has CDR1 MNHEY and CDR2 SVGAGI. This CDR3 comprises 14 residues. The V gene lost 8 bases and the J gene lost 4 bases, with 15 bases spanning the gap. The CDR3 DNA sequence: TGTGCCAGCCTATGGGGGGATCCATACAATGAGCAGTTCTTC. It encodes CASLWGDPYNEQFF.

In this sample, this clonotype turned up many times. This rearrangement joins TRBV2 to TRBJ2-6, with D perhaps matching TRBD1 (6 bases). Per the germline V gene, CDR1 is SNHLY and CDR2 is FYNNEI. With 6 bases removed from V and 3 bases from J, the gap between germline ends came to 33 bases. This CDR3 has 22 amino acids. CDR3 DNA: TGTGCCAGCAGCCCAGGGGAGACCAGGGTGAGACAGCGAGTGGGTGGGGCCAACGTCCTGACTTTC. Residues: CASSPGETRVRQRVGGANVLTF. The full variable domain, its missing parts supplied by reference TRBV2 and TRBJ2-6, is EPEVTQTPSHQVTQMGQEVILRCVPISNHLYFYWYRQILGQKVEFLVSFYNNEISEKSEIFDDQFSVERPDGSNFTLKIRSTKLEDSAMYFCASSPGETRVRQRVGGANVLTFGAGSRLTVL.

This chain joins TRBV5-6 and TRBJ1-2, with D possibly being TRBD1 (5 bases). The CDR3 extends over 14 amino acids. Between the trimmed V and J ends, which lost 0 bases and 7 bases, there was a span of 13 bases. Germline CDR1 SGHDT, CDR2 YYEEEE. CDR3 in DNA: TGTGCCAGCAGCTTGGTTTTGGGGGAGGCTGGCTACACCTTC. Translation: CASSLVLGEAGYTF.

The rearrangement joins TRBV28 to TRBJ2-7; 10 nucleotides align to TRBD1. V shed 5 bases and J 4 bases; nucleotides not matched to a gene: 5. Per the germline V gene, CDR1 is MDHEN and CDR2 is SYDVKM. This CDR3 has 14 residues. CDR3 nucleotides: TGTGCCAGCAGTCGGAGGACAGGGGGTTACGAGCAGTACTTC. Protein sequence: CASSRRTGGYEQYF.

This clonotype appeared many times. The chain has TRBV12-3 or TRBV12-4 and TRBJ2-7; 8 positions match TRBD2. With 6 bases clipped from V and 2 bases from J, the junction kept 6 bases outside the gene matches. The CDR3 has 14 amino acids. The CDR3 DNA is TGTGCCAGCAGCTGGGGAGCGGGGGCCTACGAGCAGTACTTC. This gives the protein CASSWGAGAYEQYF.

Comment on this clonotype: It may be a read error: a sequence one base away is much more abundant. This chain joins TRBV27 and TRBJ1-5; D is possibly TRBD1 (5 bases). Germline V gene sequence: CDR1 MNHEY, CDR2 SMNVEV (reference sequence). This CDR3 region has 17 residues. The DNA of the CDR3 is TGTGCCAGCAGTCGCGACCGGGACGCAAATAGCGATCAGCCCCAGCATTTT. Translated: CASSRDRDANSDQPQHF.

This chain uses TRBV11-2 with TRBJ2-1; the D is unclear. Trimming shortened V by 3 bases and J by 8 bases, and 17 bases separated the two germline ends. Germline CDR1 is SGHAT and CDR2 is FQNNGV. The CDR3 contains 15 residues. CDR3 bases: TGTGCCAGCAGCTTCCCCGGTCTACCGGGCGATGAGCAGTTCTTC. It specifies CASSFPGLPGDEQFF.

This clonotype was detected many times. This rearrangement joins TRBV18 to TRBJ2-3; tentative D call: TRBD2 (5 bases). V was trimmed by 0 bases and J by 4 bases, leaving 8 bases between them. CDR1 is KGHSH, CDR2 LQKENI, per germline. The length of the CDR3 is 14 residues. The CDR3 reads CASSPPSSADTQYF. CDR3 in DNA: TGTGCCAGCTCACCACCGAGTAGCGCAGATACGCAGTATTTT.

The table lists this clonotype with many counts. The V gene is TRBV5-1, the J gene TRBJ2-3; 11 bases align to TRBD1. Germline loops: CDR1 SGHRS, CDR2 YFSETQ. The junction had 5 bases not matched to a gene; V was cut back by 4 bases and J by 4 bases. This CDR3 has 15 amino acids. The CDR3 DNA reads as TGCGCCAGCAGCGAGGACAGGGGGCGCGCAGATACGCAGTATTTT. This translates into CASSEDRGRADTQYF. Based on the CDR3 plus reference TRBV5-1 and TRBJ2-3, the full variable domain is KAGVTQTPRYLIKTRGQQVTLSCSPISGHRSVSWYQQTPGQGLQFLFEYFSETQRNKGNFPGRFSGRQFSNSRSEMNVSTLELGDSALYLCASSEDRGRADTQYFGPGTRLTVL.

This clonotype was seen more than once but under ten times. The rearrangement links TRBV20-1 to TRBJ2-7, with TRBD2 matching over 14 bases. The trim removed 6 bases at V and 3 bases at J, leaving 4 bases unmatched. CDR3 length: 14 amino acids. Looked up from germline, CDR1 is DFQATT and CDR2 is SNEGSKA (reference sequence). CDR3 nucleotides: TGCAGTGCGGGGACTAGCGGGAGAGGCTACGAGCAGTACTTC. Amino acid sequence: CSAGTSGRGYEQYF.

This sequence joins TRBV19 and TRBJ2-5; 9 bases are shared with TRBD2. The CDR3 contains 15 residues. Germline V gene data show CDR1 as LNHDA and CDR2 as SQIVND (reference sequence). The V and J ends lost 4 bases and 2 bases, in that order; junction bases with no gene match: 5. This CDR3 reads CASSTTSGLQETQYF. The DNA for the CDR3 is TGTGCCAGTAGTACGACTAGCGGCCTACAAGAGACCCAGTACTTC.

This clonotype turned up a few times. This rearrangement joins TRBV6-2 or TRBV6-3 to TRBJ1-6, with no clear D. Germline loops: CDR1 MNHEY, CDR2 SVGEGT. CDR3 size: 14 residues. Trimming left V 5 bases short and J 5 bases short, with 10 bases between. The CDR3 nucleotides read TGTGCCAGCAGTCACTGGGGTGATAATTCACCCCTCCACTTT. Its protein product is CASSHWGDNSPLHF.

The chain couples TRBV28 to TRBJ1-2; a possible D gene is TRBD1 (5 bases). V was pared by 4 bases and J by 0 bases, with 18 bases between. CDR3 size: 17 residues. Germline CDR1 is MDHEN and CDR2 is SYDVKM. The CDR3, as DNA: TGTGCCAGCAGTTCTTACGACCGCAGGGAACCTAACTATGGCTACACCTTC. Translated, it gives CASSSYDRREPNYGYTF.

In this sample, this clonotype turned up many times. The chain joins TRBV20-1 to TRBJ2-3; tentative D call: TRBD2 (7 bases). Germline CDR1 DFQATT, CDR2 SNEGSKA (reference sequence). The CDR3 consists of 14 residues. V lost 5 bases to trimming and J lost 1 base, with 13 bases between them. CDR3 nucleotide sequence: TGCAGTGCTGAACGGGGGGCCGGCACAGATACGCAGTATTTT. Its translation is CSAERGAGTDTQYF.